The 8 T cell receptor beta chains below were found in one sample sequenced in a study of T-cell reconstitution after alpha-beta-depleted transplantation in children. Preparing the TCRbeta library involved the use of unique molecular identifiers. From the PCR reads, TCRdb called clonotypes with MiXCR, one entry per CDR3 protein. In the table there are 200,000 to 300,000 distinct CDR3 sequences, 12% of which are singletons. This sample comprised PBMCs from the stem cell graft donor, obtained from the stem cell graft. Source of these receptors: a human donor who donated a stem cell graft to a child with acute lymphoblastic leukemia.

This clonotype has ten or more counts. This sequence joins TRBV11-2 and TRBJ2-1; either TRBD1 or TRBD2 may fit D (5 bases each). V lost 2 bases, J lost 9 bases, and 11 bases lay in between. CDR3 length equals 13 residues. The germline V gene encodes CDR1 SGHAT and CDR2 FQNNGV. The chain's CDR3 is CASSLLSGTEQFF. The CDR3 bases are TGTGCCAGCAGCTTACTGTCAGGGACTGAGCAGTTCTTC.

This clonotype was seen at least ten times. The gene calls are TRBV27 and TRBJ2-7; a possible D gene is TRBD1 (5 bases). Germline assignment: CDR1 MNHEY and CDR2 SMNVEV (reference sequence). This CDR3 has 13 amino acids. V shed 6 bases and J shed 1 base, with 10 bases lying between them. CDR3 residues: CASRPDSSYEQYF. The CDR3 DNA sequence: TGTGCCAGCAGGCCAGACAGTTCCTACGAGCAGTACTTC.

This clonotype was seen a few times. The V gene is TRBV12-3 or TRBV12-4, the J gene TRBJ2-1; TRBD2 aligns across 8 bases. The V segment lost 3 bases and the J segment 7 bases; nucleotides outside the gene matches: 14. The CDR3 totals 17 residues. The CDR3 reads CASSLGPGSGGKNEQFF. CDR3 DNA: TGTGCCAGCAGTTTGGGGCCTGGGAGCGGGGGCAAGAATGAGCAGTTCTTC.

There are many counts of this clonotype. This chain joins TRBV7-2 and TRBJ2-1; no clear D. CDR3 length: 17 amino acids. Germline assignment: CDR1 SGHTA and CDR2 FQGNSA. V was clipped by 5 bases and J by 4 bases, with 21 bases between them. The CDR3 region is CASSQRWWPELYNEQFF. As DNA, the CDR3 is TGTGCCAGCAGCCAAAGGTGGTGGCCAGAGCTGTACAATGAGCAGTTCTTC.

This clonotype was observed at least ten times. The J gene is TRBJ2-7, the V gene TRBV3-1, with 10 bases lining up with TRBD1. This CDR3 region has 12 residues. Trimming took 8 bases from V and 5 from J; bases not matched to a gene: 3. Per the germline V gene, CDR1 is LGHDT and CDR2 is YNNKEL (reference sequence). The CDR3 protein is CASGTGEHEQYF. DNA of the CDR3: TGTGCCAGCGGGACAGGGGAACACGAGCAGTACTTC.

The table lists this clonotype with many counts. The J gene is TRBJ2-7, the V gene TRBV2; tentative D call: TRBD2 (7 bases). This CDR3 is built from 13 residues. The germline V gene has CDR1 SNHLY and CDR2 FYNNEI. V lost 6 bases to trimming and J lost 5 bases, with 14 bases between them. The CDR3, as DNA: TGTGCCAGCAGGGGGGGGCTCGAAGACGAGCAGTACTTC. This encodes CASRGGLEDEQYF. Drawing the rest from reference TRBV2 and TRBJ2-7, the complete variable domain is EPEVTQTPSHQVTQMGQEVILRCVPISNHLYFYWYRQILGQKVEFLVSFYNNEISEKSEIFDDQFSVERPDGSNFTLKIRSTKLEDSAMYFCASRGGLEDEQYFGPGTRLTVT.

This clonotype was seen many times. V gene TRBV28 combines with J gene TRBJ2-3, with 7 nucleotides matching TRBD1. Germline CDR1 is MDHEN and CDR2 is SYDVKM. The CDR3 totals 14 residues. V shed 6 bases, J shed 1 base, and the junction held 4 bases outside the gene matches. CDR3 sequence reads: CASSLDRRTDTQYF. The CDR3 nucleotides are TGTGCCAGCAGCCTGGACAGGCGCACAGATACGCAGTATTTT.

There are many counts of this clonotype. This rearrangement joins TRBV5-6 to TRBJ2-3; 7 nucleotides line up with TRBD1. The CDR3 is 15 residues long. V shed 4 bases, J shed 5 bases, and the junction held 10 bases outside the gene matches. The germline V gene encodes CDR1 SGHDT and CDR2 YYEEEE. The CDR3 DNA sequence: TGTGCCAGCAGCGACCTCGGGGACAGTTTAGATACGCAGTATTTT. Protein: CASSDLGDSLDTQYF. Variable domain in full (rest from reference TRBV5-6 and TRBJ2-3): DAGVTQSPTHLIKTRGQQVTLRCSPKSGHDTVSWYQQALGQGPQFIFQYYEEEERQRGNFPDRFSGHQFPNYSSELNVNALLLGDSALYLCASSDLGDSLDTQYFGPGTRLTVL.